This T cell receptor beta chain was captured by sequencing in a study of precursors of human CD4 cytotoxic T cells (dated by TCRdb to between 2017 and 2018). The study in broad terms: The bulk TCR-seq analysis covered CD4+ memory subsets from 14 donors in total. TCR-seq analysis of roughly 15 donors yielded TCRalpha and TCRbeta chain sequences (table S7).

For CDR1 and CDR2, the germline V gene (reference sequence) lists LNHDA and SQIVND. Trimming costs V 5 bases and J 3 bases, and their ends lie 11 bases apart. The CDR3 has 13 amino acids, counting the end cysteine and phenylalanine. The only DNA kept is the CDR3, 39 bases in frame from the first base. The listed sequencing device is Illumina MiSeq. From the authors' description of their analysis: To quantify repertoire diversity, the Shannon-Wiener index was calculated using VDJtools. A TCRbeta clonotype counted as expanded if its clonotype frequency was 3 or higher. In-frame beta chains were kept once TCRdb had trimmed the public reads at Q25 with fastp and called clones with MiXCR. Rows are combined by CDR3 protein, so each entry shows the most common genes and DNA. The V and J calls were not made by the authors but by TCRdb's processing. This sample is represented by 550 to 700 distinct CDR3 sequences; 14% of them were singletons. Roughly an eighth of the sample is in the top ten clones.

Beyond this particular receptor, the publication reports: A bigger share of IL-7Rhigh TEMRA clonotypes consisted of expanded effector clonotypes than was the case for TEM or TCM clonotypes. Only about 95% of the 14 donors were included in some of the bulk TCR-seq comparisons, which suggests that not every subset was available for every donor. According to the authors, an observational design in humans cannot definitively determine the direction of differentiation between precursor and effector cells. Compared with the TCM and TEM subsets, the IL-7Rhigh and IL-7R- TEMRA subsets had more restricted TCR repertoires, marked by lower diversity and more expanded clonotypes.

To test a precursor-effector relationship among CD4 cytotoxic T cells, bulk UMI-based TCR sequencing was performed on four sorted CD4+ memory subsets (TCM, TEM, IL-7Rhigh TEMRA, IL-7R- TEMRA). Cells were obtained from peripheral blood mononuclear cells isolated from human blood. As to this clonotype: There is no known antigen for this receptor. The sample holds no much larger clone one base away, and base qualities are not on file.

This sequence originates from a human donor in good health. The sequenced material came from memory CD4+ T cells from blood (PBMCs). Here the chain combines TRBV19 and TRBJ2-7; too little of a D gene remains to name it. The sequence in DNA is TGTGCCAGTAGTCGAACGGAGAACTACGAGCAGTACTTC. It is translated as CASSRTENYEQYF.